This record covers a single TCR beta chain. The target antigen is unknown. The method was immunoSEQ multiplex PCR; TCRdb's version includes in-frame clones alone and lacks a portion of them. The sample holds about 13,000 clones, about 70% seen once. This sample is part of a study of tumor-infiltrating lymphocytes in localized non-small cell lung cancer. Study in general: The cohort mixed smokers and never-smokers, several histologies, and some post-neoadjuvant-chemotherapy samples.

Study-wide results and limits: Each assay used a separate piece of the same tissue.

Germline V gene lookup returns CDR1 MNHNS and CDR2 SASEGT. Between the trimmed V and J ends, which lost 8 bases and 2 bases, there was a span of 7 bases. The CDR3 spans 11 residues. The chain employs TRBV6-1 and TRBJ2-7; D gene unclear. Sequences were obtained from lung tumor tissue. This sequence was found in a human donor with non-small cell lung cancer. CDR3 residues: CASQRAYEQYF. As DNA, the CDR3 is TGTGCCAGCCAAAGGGCCTACGAGCAGTACTTC.